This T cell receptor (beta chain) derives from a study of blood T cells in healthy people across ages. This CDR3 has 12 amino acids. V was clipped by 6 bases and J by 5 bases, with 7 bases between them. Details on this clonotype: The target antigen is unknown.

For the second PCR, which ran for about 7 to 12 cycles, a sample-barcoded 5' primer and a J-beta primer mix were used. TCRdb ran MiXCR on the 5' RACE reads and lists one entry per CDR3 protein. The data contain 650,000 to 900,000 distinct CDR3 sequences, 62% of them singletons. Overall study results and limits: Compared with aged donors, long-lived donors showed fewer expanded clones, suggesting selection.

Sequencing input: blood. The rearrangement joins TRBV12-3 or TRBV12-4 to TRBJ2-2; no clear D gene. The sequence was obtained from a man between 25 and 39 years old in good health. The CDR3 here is CASSTPTGELFF. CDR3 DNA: TGTGCCAGCAGCACACCTACCGGGGAGCTGTTTTTT.